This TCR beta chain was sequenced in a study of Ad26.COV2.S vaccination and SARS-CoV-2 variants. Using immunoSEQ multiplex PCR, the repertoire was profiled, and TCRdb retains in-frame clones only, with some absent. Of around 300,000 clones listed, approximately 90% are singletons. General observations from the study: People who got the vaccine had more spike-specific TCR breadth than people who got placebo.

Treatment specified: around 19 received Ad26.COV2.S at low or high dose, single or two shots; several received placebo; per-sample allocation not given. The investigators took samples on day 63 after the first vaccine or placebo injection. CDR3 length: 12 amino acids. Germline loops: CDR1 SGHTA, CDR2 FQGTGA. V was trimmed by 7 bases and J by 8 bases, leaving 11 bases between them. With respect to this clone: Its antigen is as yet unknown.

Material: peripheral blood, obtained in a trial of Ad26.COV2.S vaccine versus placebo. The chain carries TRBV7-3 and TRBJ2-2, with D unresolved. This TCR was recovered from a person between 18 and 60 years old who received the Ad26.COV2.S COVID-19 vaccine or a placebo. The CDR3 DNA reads TGTGCCAGCACCTCGACGATGGGGGAGCTGTTTTTT. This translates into CASTSTMGELFF.